The 24 T cell receptor beta chains given below trace back to one sample, sequenced in a study of early T cells in non-severe SARS-CoV-2 infection. Via MiXCR, TCRdb re-called the 5' RACE reads, giving one row per CDR3 protein. Here the sample spans 25,000 to 30,000 distinct CDR3 sequences, about 4% being singletons. Material for sequencing was whole blood. These TCRs come from an adult who was a healthcare worker with PCR-confirmed SARS-CoV-2 infection or an uninfected control (not recorded which).

This clonotype has ten or more counts. The rearrangement joins TRBV19 to TRBJ2-1, with D unclear. Germline V gene lookup returns CDR1 LNHDA and CDR2 SQIVND (reference sequence). This CDR3 contains 12 residues. V was pared by 1 base and J by 4 bases, with 2 bases between. Written as DNA, the CDR3 is TGTGCCAGTAGTATAGTGTACAATGAGCAGTTCTTC. Amino acids: CASSIVYNEQFF.

This clonotype was recorded a few times. V usage is TRBV27 and J usage is TRBJ2-1, with D possibly called TRBD1 or TRBD2 (5 bases each). Germline V lookup: CDR1 MNHEY, CDR2 SMNVEV (reference sequence). This CDR3 comprises 14 residues. Trimming took 5 bases from V and 8 from J, leaving 16 bases between them. The CDR3 DNA sequence: TGTGCCAGCAGTCCCCGGGGACGCTCGGATGAGCAGTTCTTC. Its translation: CASSPRGRSDEQFF.

In the case of this clonotype: A much larger clone lies one base from this, so it may be a read error. J is TRBJ1-2 and V is TRBV12-3 or TRBV12-4; D remains ambiguous. The CDR3 spans 12 residues. With 1 base removed from V and 2 bases from J, the gap between germline ends came to 2 bases. The CDR3 here is CASSLGNYGYTF. For the CDR3, the DNA is TGTGCCAGCAGTTTAGGGAACTATGGCTACACCTTC.

This clonotype was observed at least ten times. The J gene is TRBJ1-6, the V gene TRBV6-2 or TRBV6-3; D might be TRBD1 (6 bases). Germline assignment: CDR1 MNHEY and CDR2 SVGEGT. The CDR3 consists of 14 residues. With 4 bases removed from V and 5 bases from J, the gap between germline ends came to 9 bases. CDR3 protein: CASSWDIDNSPLHF. CDR3 coding DNA: TGTGCCAGCAGTTGGGACATCGATAATTCACCCCTCCACTTT.

This chain connects TRBV5-4 to TRBJ2-3, with D possibly matching TRBD2 (5 bases). The CDR3 runs to 15 residues. V dropped 3 bases and J dropped 6 bases, with 17 bases sitting between them. Germline-derived CDR1 and CDR2 are SGHNT and YYREEE (reference sequence). CDR3 in amino acids: CASSWRRALGDTQYF. CDR3 nucleotides: TGTGCCAGCAGCTGGCGGCGGGCTCTGGGGGATACGCAGTATTTT. The complete variable domain, with remaining parts taken from reference TRBV5-4 and TRBJ2-3, reads ETGVTQSPTHLIKTRGQQVTLRCSSQSGHNTVSWYQQALGQGPQFIFQYYREEENGRGNFPPRFSGLQFPNYSSELNVNALELDDSALYLCASSWRRALGDTQYFGPGTRLTVL.

This clonotype has a count of ten or more. This chain connects TRBV4-1 to TRBJ2-2, with TRBD2 matching 10 bases. V dropped 3 bases and J dropped 3; count of bases not matched to a gene: 16. This CDR3 spans 20 amino acids. Germline V gene lookup returns CDR1 MGHRA and CDR2 YSYEKL. The DNA for the CDR3 is TGCGCCAGCAGCCATGTCCGGGACAGGTTGACTAGCGGGTACACCGGGGAGCTGTTTTTT. Translated: CASSHVRDRLTSGYTGELFF.

This clonotype was seen at least ten times. The CDR3 region is CSARRTANTEAFF. CDR3 bases: TGCAGTGCTAGGCGGACAGCGAACACTGAAGCTTTCTTT. The chain carries TRBV20-1 and TRBJ1-1; D is possibly TRBD1 (6 bases). The ends were cut back, 3 bases at V and 1 base at J, with 9 bases in the middle. Germline CDR1 is DFQATT and CDR2 is SNEGSKA (reference sequence). The CDR3 has 13 amino acids.

This clonotype was seen ten or more times. J is TRBJ1-5 and V is TRBV20-1; D not resolved. CDR3 length: 14 residues. Germline V gene sequence: CDR1 DFQATT, CDR2 SNEGSKA (reference sequence). The V end lost 0 bases, the J end lost 7 bases, and 13 bases lay between the germline ends. This CDR3 reads CSARDLGFWQPQHF. CDR3 DNA: TGCAGTGCTAGAGATCTGGGTTTTTGGCAGCCCCAGCATTTT.

The rearrangement uses TRBV28 and TRBJ2-7, with D unresolved. The CDR3 length is 15 residues. Germline V gene sequence: CDR1 MDHEN, CDR2 SYDVKM. V lost 5 bases, J lost 3 bases, and 17 bases lay in between. The chain's CDR3 is CASSVTHRNLYEQYF. The DNA for the CDR3 is TGTGCCAGCAGTGTAACGCACCGGAACCTCTACGAGCAGTACTTC.

This clonotype was observed many times. This sequence joins TRBV20-1 and TRBJ2-4; D may be TRBD1 or TRBD2 (6 bases each). Deletions cut 6 bases from V and 7 bases from J, with 16 bases between. The V gene's germline CDR1 is DFQATT and CDR2 SNEGSKA (reference sequence). The CDR3 runs to 13 residues. The CDR3 spells CSAQRGVVNIQYF. The CDR3 region has the DNA TGCAGTGCCCAAAGGGGGGTCGTTAACATTCAGTACTTC.

The chain uses TRBV5-4 and TRBJ2-1; 10 bases agree with TRBD2. This CDR3 contains 15 residues. Germline trimming cut 7 bases from V and 11 bases from J; bases unmatched to any gene: 15. Germline CDR1 reads SGHNT; CDR2 reads YYREEE (reference sequence). CDR3: CASGPRVAGGVKQFF. DNA of the CDR3: TGTGCCAGCGGCCCCAGGGTAGCGGGAGGTGTTAAGCAGTTCTTC.

This clonotype was detected many times. The chain employs TRBV10-3 and TRBJ2-1; D is perhaps TRBD1 (6 bases). From germline, CDR1 is ENHRY and CDR2 SYGVKD. V was trimmed by 0 bases and J by 5 bases, leaving 14 bases between them. The CDR3 has 16 residues. The CDR3 is CAISESRQGYNNEQFF. The DNA of the CDR3 is TGTGCCATCAGTGAGTCGCGGCAGGGGTATAACAATGAGCAGTTCTTC.

This clonotype was detected many times. CDR3 residues: CASSAGREETQYF. CDR3 coding DNA: TGTGCCAGCAGTGCTGGCAGGGAAGAGACCCAGTACTTC. This chain links TRBV28 with TRBJ2-5, with D possibly being TRBD1 (5 bases). Germline loops: CDR1 MDHEN, CDR2 SYDVKM. Trimming removed 5 bases at V and 3 bases at J, with 10 bases between. The CDR3 extends over 13 amino acids.

The rearrangement links TRBV18 to TRBJ1-1; 8 nucleotides line up with TRBD1. This CDR3 is 13 amino acids long. CDR1 is KGHSH, CDR2 LQKENI, per germline. Trimming at V came to 6 bases and at J to 4 bases, leaving 4 bases not matched to a gene. The CDR3 loop is CASSPTGGTEAFF. Here the CDR3 DNA reads TGTGCCAGCTCGCCAACAGGGGGCACTGAAGCTTTCTTT.

For this clonotype: Mismatch with germline at one junction end may stem from a read error. The V gene is TRBV6-2 or TRBV6-3, the J gene TRBJ1-3; possible D gene TRBD1, 6 bases. The CDR3 is 15 amino acids. Looked up from germline, CDR1 is MNHEY and CDR2 is SVGEGT. In DNA form, the CDR3 reads TGTGCCAGCAGCTACTCGCGGGACATTGGAAACACCATATATTTT. This sequence encodes CASSYSRDIGNTIYF.

This clonotype was counted only a few times. This sequence joins TRBV4-1 and TRBJ2-7, with 8 bases fitting TRBD1. The germline CDR1 and CDR2 sequences are MGHRA and YSYEKL. The CDR3 loop spans 15 amino acids. Trimming took 3 bases from V and 0 from J; bases not matched to a gene: 4. The CDR3 loop is CASSQGQAISYEQYF. The CDR3 DNA is TGCGCCAGCAGCCAGGGACAGGCCATCTCCTACGAGCAGTACTTC.

This clonotype was counted many times. The chain carries TRBV6-1 and TRBJ2-2; either TRBD1 or TRBD2 may supply D (5 bases each). This CDR3 has 15 residues. Germline loops: CDR1 MNHNS, CDR2 SASEGT. Trimming took 4 bases from V and 5 from J, leaving 14 bases between them. The CDR3 DNA follows: TGTGCCAGCAGTGCCGCGGTGGGGGAAACCGGGGAGCTGTTTTTT. The encoded protein is CASSAAVGETGELFF.

This clonotype has ten or more counts. V usage is TRBV6-2 or TRBV6-3 and J usage is TRBJ2-1; perhaps TRBD1 as D (5 bases). The CDR3 has 17 residues. Germline CDR1 reads MNHEY; CDR2 reads SVGEGT. V was clipped by 4 bases and J by 0 bases, with 16 bases between them. CDR3 region: CASSSQIGAGSYNEQFF. CDR3 nucleotides: TGTGCCAGCAGTTCCCAAATTGGGGCCGGCTCCTACAATGAGCAGTTCTTC.

In its sample, this clonotype was seen many times. The CDR3 sequence: CASSLASPDTQYF. CDR3 in DNA: TGTGCCAGCAGTTTGGCTAGCCCAGATACGCAGTATTTT. The rearrangement joins TRBV12-3 or TRBV12-4 to TRBJ2-3; D perhaps matches TRBD2 (5 bases). The V end lost 3 bases, the J end lost 4 bases, and 8 bases lay between the germline ends. The CDR3 sequence is 13 residues long.

This clonotype occurred many times. V and J are TRBV7-9 and TRBJ2-1, with a tentative D call TRBD2 (6 bases). Germline loops: CDR1 SEHNR, CDR2 FQNEAQ (reference sequence). V lost 5 bases and J 8 bases, leaving 13 bases between the germline ends. There are 13 residues in the CDR3. CDR3 protein: CASSRRRGDEQFF. DNA of the CDR3: TGTGCCAGCAGCCGGAGGAGGGGTGATGAGCAGTTCTTC. Full variable domain (remainder filled in from reference TRBV7-9 and TRBJ2-1): DTGVSQNPRHKITKRGQNVTFRCDPISEHNRLYWYRQTLGQGPEFLTYFQNEAQLEKSRLLSDRFSAERPKGSFSTLEIQRTEQGDSAMYLCASSRRRGDEQFFGPGTRLTVL.

V usage is TRBV29-1 and J usage is TRBJ2-7; D is ambiguous. This CDR3 is built from 12 residues. Per the germline V gene, CDR1 is SQVTM and CDR2 is ANQGSEA. V was trimmed by 7 bases and J by 0 bases, leaving 10 bases between them. CDR3 sequence: CSAAESSYEQYF. The CDR3 DNA reads TGCAGCGCCGCGGAGAGCTCCTACGAGCAGTACTTC.

Ten or more counts support this clonotype. The V gene is TRBV10-1, the J gene TRBJ2-1, with 7 bases that match TRBD2. From germline, CDR1 is WNHNN and CDR2 SYGVQD (reference sequence). Trimming cost V 6 bases and J 5 bases; bases outside gene matches: 10. CDR3 length: 15 residues. CDR3 protein: CASSLGTIANNEQFF. CDR3 nucleotides: TGCGCCAGCAGCCTTGGGACTATAGCTAACAATGAGCAGTTCTTC.

This clonotype rates as medium-sized. The rearrangement uses TRBV7-9 and TRBJ2-7; TRBD1 aligns across 8 bases. Germline CDR1 and CDR2: SEHNR and FQNEAQ (reference sequence). V lost 7 bases, J lost 7 bases, and 12 bases stayed unmatched. CDR3 size: 14 residues. This CDR3 reads CASNVQGGGMEQYF. DNA for the CDR3: TGTGCCAGCAACGTACAGGGGGGAGGTATGGAGCAGTACTTC.

This clonotype was observed many times. The rearrangement joins TRBV25-1 to TRBJ1-2; D unclear. The V gene's germline CDR1 is MGHDK and CDR2 SYGVNS. There are 11 residues in the CDR3. The germline V and J ends were trimmed by 3 bases and 4 bases, with 3 bases remaining between them. In DNA, the CDR3 is TGTGCCAGCAGTGACGGCTATGGCTACACCTTC. Translated: CASSDGYGYTF.